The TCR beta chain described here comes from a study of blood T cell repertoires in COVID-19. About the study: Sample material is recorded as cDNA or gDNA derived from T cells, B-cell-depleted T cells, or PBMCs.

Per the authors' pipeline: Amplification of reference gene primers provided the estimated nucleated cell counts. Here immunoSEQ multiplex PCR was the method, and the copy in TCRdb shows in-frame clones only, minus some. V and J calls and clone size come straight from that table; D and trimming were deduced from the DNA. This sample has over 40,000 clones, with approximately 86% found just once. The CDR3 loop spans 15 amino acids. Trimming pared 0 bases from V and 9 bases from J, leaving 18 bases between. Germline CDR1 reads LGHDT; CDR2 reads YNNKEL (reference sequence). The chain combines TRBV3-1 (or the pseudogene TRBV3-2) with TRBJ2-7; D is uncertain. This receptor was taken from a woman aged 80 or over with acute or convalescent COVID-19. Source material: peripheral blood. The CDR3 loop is CASSQDSTAAGWQYF. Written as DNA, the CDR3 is TGTGCCAGCAGCCAAGATTCCACCGCCGCCGGGTGGCAGTACTTC.